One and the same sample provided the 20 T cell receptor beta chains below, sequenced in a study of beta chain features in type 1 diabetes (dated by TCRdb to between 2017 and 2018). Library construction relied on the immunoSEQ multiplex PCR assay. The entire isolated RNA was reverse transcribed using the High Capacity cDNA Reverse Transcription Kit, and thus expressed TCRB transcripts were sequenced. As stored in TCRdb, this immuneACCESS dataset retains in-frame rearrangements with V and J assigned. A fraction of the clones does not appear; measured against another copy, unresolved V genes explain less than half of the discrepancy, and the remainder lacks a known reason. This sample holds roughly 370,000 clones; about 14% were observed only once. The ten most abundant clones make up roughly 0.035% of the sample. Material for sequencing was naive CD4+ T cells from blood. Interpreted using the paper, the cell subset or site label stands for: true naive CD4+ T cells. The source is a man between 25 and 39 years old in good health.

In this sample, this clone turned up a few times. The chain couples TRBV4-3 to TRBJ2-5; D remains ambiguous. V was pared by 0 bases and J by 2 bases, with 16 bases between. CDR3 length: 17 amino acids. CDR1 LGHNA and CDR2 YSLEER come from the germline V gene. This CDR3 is CASSQDYGYPDQETQYF. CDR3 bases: TGCGCCAGCAGCCAAGATTACGGGTACCCCGATCAAGAGACCCAGTACTTC.

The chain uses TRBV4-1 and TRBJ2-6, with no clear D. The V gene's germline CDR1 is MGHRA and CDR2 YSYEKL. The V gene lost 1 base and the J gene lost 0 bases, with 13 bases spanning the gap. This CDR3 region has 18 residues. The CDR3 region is CASSQGFSKVSGANVLTF. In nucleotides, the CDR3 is TGCGCCAGCAGCCAAGGGTTTTCCAAGGTCTCTGGGGCCAACGTCCTGACTTTC.

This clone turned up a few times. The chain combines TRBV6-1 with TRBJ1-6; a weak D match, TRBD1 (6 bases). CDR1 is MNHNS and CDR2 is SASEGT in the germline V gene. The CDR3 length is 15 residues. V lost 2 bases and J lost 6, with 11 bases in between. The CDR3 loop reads CASSESTGLNSPLHF. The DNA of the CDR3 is TGTGCCAGCAGTGAAAGCACAGGGCTTAATTCACCCCTCCACTTT.

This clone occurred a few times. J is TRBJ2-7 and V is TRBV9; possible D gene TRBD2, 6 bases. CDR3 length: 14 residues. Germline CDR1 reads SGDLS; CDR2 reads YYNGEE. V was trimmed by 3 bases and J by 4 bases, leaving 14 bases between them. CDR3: CASSAIAEEYEQYV. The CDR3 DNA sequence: TGTGCCAGCAGCGCCATAGCGGAGGAATACGAGCAGTACGTC.

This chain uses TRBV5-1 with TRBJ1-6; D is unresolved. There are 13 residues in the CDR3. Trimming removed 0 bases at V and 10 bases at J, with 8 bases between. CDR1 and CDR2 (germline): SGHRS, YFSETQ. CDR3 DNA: TGCGCCAGCAGCTTGGTAAGGGAATCACCCCTCCACTTT. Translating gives CASSLVRESPLHF.

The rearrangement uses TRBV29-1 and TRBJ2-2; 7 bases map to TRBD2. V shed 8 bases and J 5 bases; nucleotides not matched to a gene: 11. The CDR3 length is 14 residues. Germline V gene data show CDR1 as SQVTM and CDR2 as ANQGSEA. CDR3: CSRIGEGWTGELFF. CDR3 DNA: TGCAGCAGGATCGGGGAGGGCTGGACCGGGGAGCTGTTTTTT.

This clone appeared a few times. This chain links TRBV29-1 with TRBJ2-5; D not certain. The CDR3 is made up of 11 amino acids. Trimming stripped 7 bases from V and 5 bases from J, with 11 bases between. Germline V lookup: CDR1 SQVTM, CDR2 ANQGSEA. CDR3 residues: CSGRLGETQYF. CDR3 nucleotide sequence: TGCAGCGGCCGGCTCGGGGAGACCCAGTACTTC.

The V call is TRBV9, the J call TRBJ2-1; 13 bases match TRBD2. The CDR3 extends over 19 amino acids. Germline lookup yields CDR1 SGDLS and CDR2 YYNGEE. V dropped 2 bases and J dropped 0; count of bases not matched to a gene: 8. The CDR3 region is CASSVGLAGEGSSYNEQFF. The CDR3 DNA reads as TGTGCCAGCAGCGTTGGACTAGCGGGAGAGGGGAGCTCCTACAATGAGCAGTTCTTC. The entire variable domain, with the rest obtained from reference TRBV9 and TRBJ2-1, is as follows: DSGVTQTPKHLITATGQRVTLRCSPRSGDLSVYWYQQSLDQGLQFLIQYYNGEERAKGNILERFSAQQFPDLHSELNLSSLELGDSALYFCASSVGLAGEGSSYNEQFFGPGTRLTVL.

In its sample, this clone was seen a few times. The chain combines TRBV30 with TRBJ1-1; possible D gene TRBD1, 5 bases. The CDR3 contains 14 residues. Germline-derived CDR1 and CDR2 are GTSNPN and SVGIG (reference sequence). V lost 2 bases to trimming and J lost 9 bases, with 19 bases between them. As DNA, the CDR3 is TGTGCCTGGAGTTTAGGCAGCCTGGGACTCAAAGCTTTCTTT. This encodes CAWSLGSLGLKAFF.

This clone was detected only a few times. CDR3 amino acids: CAWSVGLGEDGPQHF. The DNA for the CDR3 is TGTGCCTGGAGTGTCGGTTTAGGGGAAGATGGGCCCCAGCATTTT. This chain links TRBV30 with TRBJ1-5; D might be TRBD1 (5 bases). V lost 0 bases and J 9 bases, leaving 18 bases between the germline ends. The CDR3 is made up of 15 amino acids. CDR1 and CDR2 (germline): GTSNPN, SVGIG (reference sequence).

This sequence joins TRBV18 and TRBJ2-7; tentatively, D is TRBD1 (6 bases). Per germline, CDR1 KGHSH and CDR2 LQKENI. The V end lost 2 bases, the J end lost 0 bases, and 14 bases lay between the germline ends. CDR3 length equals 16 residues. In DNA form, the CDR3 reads TGTGCCAGCTCACCATTGCTTACAGGGATCTCCTACGAGCAGTACTTC. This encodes CASSPLLTGISYEQYF.

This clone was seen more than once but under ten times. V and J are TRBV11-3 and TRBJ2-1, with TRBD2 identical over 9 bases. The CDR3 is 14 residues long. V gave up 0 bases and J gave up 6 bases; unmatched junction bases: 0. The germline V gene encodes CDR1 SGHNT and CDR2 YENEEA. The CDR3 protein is CASSLEREGNEQFF. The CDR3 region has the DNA TGTGCCAGCAGCTTAGAGCGGGAGGGCAATGAGCAGTTCTTC.

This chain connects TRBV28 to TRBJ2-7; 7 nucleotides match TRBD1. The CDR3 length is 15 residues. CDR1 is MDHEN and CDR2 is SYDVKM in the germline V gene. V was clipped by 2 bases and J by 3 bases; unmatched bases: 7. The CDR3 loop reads CASSLRSGTVYEQYV. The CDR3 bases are TGTGCCAGCAGTTTAAGATCTGGGACAGTCTACGAGCAGTACGTC.

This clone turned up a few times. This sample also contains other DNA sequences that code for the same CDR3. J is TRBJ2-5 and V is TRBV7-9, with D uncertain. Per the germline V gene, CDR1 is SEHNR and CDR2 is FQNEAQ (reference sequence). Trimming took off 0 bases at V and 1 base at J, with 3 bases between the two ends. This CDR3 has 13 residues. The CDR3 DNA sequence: TGTGCCAGCAGCTTAGCCCGCCAAGAGACCCAGTACTTC. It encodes CASSLARQETQYF. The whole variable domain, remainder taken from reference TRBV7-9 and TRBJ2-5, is DTGVSQNPRHKITKRGQNVTFRCDPISEHNRLYWYRQTLGQGPEFLTYFQNEAQLEKSRLLSDRFSAERPKGSFSTLEIQRTEQGDSAMYLCASSLARQETQYFGPGTRLLVL.

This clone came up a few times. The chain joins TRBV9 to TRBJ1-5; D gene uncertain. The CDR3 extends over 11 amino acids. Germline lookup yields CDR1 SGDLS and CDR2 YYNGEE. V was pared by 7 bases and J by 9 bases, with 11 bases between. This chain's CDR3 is CASGSSGPQHF. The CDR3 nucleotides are TGTGCCAGCGGCAGCAGTGGGCCCCAGCATTTT.

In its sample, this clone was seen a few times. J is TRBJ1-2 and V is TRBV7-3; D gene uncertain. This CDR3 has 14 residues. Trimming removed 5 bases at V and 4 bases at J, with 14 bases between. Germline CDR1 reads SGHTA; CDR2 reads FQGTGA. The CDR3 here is CASSVSPGVYGYTF. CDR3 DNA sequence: TGTGCCAGCAGCGTATCCCCCGGGGTCTATGGCTACACCTTC.

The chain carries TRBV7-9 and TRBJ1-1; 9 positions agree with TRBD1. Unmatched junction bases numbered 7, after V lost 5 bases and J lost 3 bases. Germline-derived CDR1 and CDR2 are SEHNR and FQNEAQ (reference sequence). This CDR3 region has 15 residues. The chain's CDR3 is CASSAGTGIHTEAFF. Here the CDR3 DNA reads TGTGCCAGCAGCGCGGGGACAGGGATACACACTGAAGCTTTCTTT. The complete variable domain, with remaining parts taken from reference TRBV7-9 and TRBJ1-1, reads DTGVSQNPRHKITKRGQNVTFRCDPISEHNRLYWYRQTLGQGPEFLTYFQNEAQLEKSRLLSDRFSAERPKGSFSTLEIQRTEQGDSAMYLCASSAGTGIHTEAFFGQGTRLTVV.

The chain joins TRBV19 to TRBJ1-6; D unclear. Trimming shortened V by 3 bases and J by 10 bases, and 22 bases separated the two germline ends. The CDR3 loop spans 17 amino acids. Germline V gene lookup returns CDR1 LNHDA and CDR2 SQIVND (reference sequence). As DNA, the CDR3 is TGTGCCAGTAGTATTCGTGCACAGCCTGGTCACGGGTCACCCCTCCACTTT. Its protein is CASSIRAQPGHGSPLHF.

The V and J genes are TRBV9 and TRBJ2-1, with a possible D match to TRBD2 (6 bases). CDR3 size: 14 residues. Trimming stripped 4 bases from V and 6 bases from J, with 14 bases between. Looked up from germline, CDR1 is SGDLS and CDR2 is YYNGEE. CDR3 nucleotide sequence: TGTGCCAGCAGCTTCGGGACTGCCCCCAATGAGCAGTTCTTC. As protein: CASSFGTAPNEQFF.

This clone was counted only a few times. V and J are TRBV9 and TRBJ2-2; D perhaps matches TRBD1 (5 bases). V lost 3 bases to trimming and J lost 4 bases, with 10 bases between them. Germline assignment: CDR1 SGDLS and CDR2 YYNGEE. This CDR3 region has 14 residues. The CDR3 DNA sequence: TGTGCCAGCAGCGCCAAGGGGTTCACCGGGGAGCTGTTTTTT. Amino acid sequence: CASSAKGFTGELFF.